The sequence of this T cell receptor beta chain was determined in a study of blood T cell repertoires in COVID-19. Study-wide context: Material from acute and convalescent COVID-19 was sourced from the United States, Italy and Spain.

In germline, CDR1 is GTSNPN, CDR2 SVGIG (reference sequence). This CDR3 is built from 15 residues. J was trimmed by 2 bases and V by 0 bases; bases with no gene match: 4. Clones were read by immunoSEQ multiplex PCR, and TCRdb kept only the in-frame ones, dropping some. The table records 200,000 to 250,000 clones, about four fifths of them present only once. Sequencing was done on a sample of peripheral blood. The rearrangement uses TRBV30 and TRBJ1-5, with 7 bases that match TRBD1. This sequence was found in a middle-aged woman with acute or convalescent COVID-19. CDR3 nucleotide sequence: TGTGCCTGGAGTGTACAGCAGGGGGGCAATCAGCCCCAGCATTTT. This translates into CAWSVQQGGNQPQHF.